Each of the 8 T cell receptor beta chains below was sequenced from the same sample in a study of blood T cells in healthy people across ages. A second PCR, run for roughly 7 to 11 cycles, used a sample-barcoded 5' primer plus a J-beta primer mix. TCRdb reprocessed the 5' RACE reads with MiXCR, giving one entry per CDR3 protein. The sample has some 1.8 million distinct CDR3 sequences; around 40% are singletons. Sequencing used blood. Every receptor here comes from a human donor in good health.

This clonotype showed up just a few times. The rearrangement joins TRBV4-2 to TRBJ2-3; weak D call: TRBD1 (5 bases). CDR3 size: 15 residues. The germline V and J ends were trimmed by 0 bases and 4 bases, with 11 bases remaining between them. Germline values: CDR1 LGHNA, CDR2 YNFKEQ. CDR3 nucleotides: TGTGCCAGCAGCCAAGAAGGGGTCCAGGCAGATACGCAGTATTTT. Translation: CASSQEGVQADTQYF.

This chain uses TRBV6-5 with TRBJ1-2; D is uncertain. The CDR3 length is 13 residues. Germline assignment: CDR1 MNHEY and CDR2 SVGAGI. Trimming took 6 bases from V and 1 from J, leaving 9 bases between them. The CDR3 loop is CASRPGDNYGYTF. The CDR3 region has the DNA TGTGCCAGCAGACCGGGAGATAACTATGGCTACACCTTC.

This clonotype was recorded a few times. CDR3 in DNA: TGTGCCAGCAGTTTGGTCATCCGGGACAGGGGCGACGAGCAGTACTTC. It yields the protein CASSLVIRDRGDEQYF. The chain joins TRBV28 to TRBJ2-7; 10 nucleotides match TRBD1. V shed 3 bases and J 5 bases; nucleotides not matched to a gene: 10. The CDR3 consists of 16 residues. From germline, CDR1 is MDHEN and CDR2 SYDVKM.

The chain recombines TRBV19 with TRBJ2-3; D possibly corresponds to TRBD1 (6 bases). V was cut by 3 bases and J by 5 bases, with 9 bases left in between. The CDR3 sequence is 13 residues long. Germline assignment: CDR1 LNHDA and CDR2 SQIVND (reference sequence). The CDR3, as DNA: TGTGCCAGTAGTATTATAGGGGGAGATACGCAGTATTTT. Translating gives CASSIIGGDTQYF.

This clonotype was detected a few times. J is TRBJ1-2 and V is TRBV19, with a tentative D call TRBD1 (5 bases). Trimming left V 3 bases short and J 4 bases short, with 15 bases between. The CDR3 length is 15 residues. Germline values: CDR1 LNHDA, CDR2 SQIVND (reference sequence). CDR3 region: CASSMGPGPGYGYTF. In DNA form, the CDR3 reads TGTGCCAGTAGTATGGGCCCGGGACCTGGCTATGGCTACACCTTC. Combining the CDR3 with reference TRBV19 and TRBJ1-2 gives the whole variable domain DGGITQSPKYLFRKEGQNVTLSCEQNLNHDAMYWYRQDPGQGLRLIYYSQIVNDFQKGDIAEGYSVSREKKESFPLTVTSAQKNPTAFYLCASSMGPGPGYGYTFGSGTRLTVV.

This clonotype was seen more than once but under ten times. An end of the junction differs from the germline gene, which may be a read error. The chain is built from TRBV20-1 and TRBJ2-6, with 7 nucleotides matching TRBD2. From germline, CDR1 is DFQATT and CDR2 SNEGSKA (reference sequence). The CDR3 has 12 amino acids. This chain's CDR3 is CSARGGGNVLTF. CDR3 bases: TGCAGTGCTAGAGGGGGGGGCAACGTCCTGACTTTC.

This sequence joins TRBV20-1 and TRBJ1-5; TRBD1 might be the D (5 bases). The CDR3 spans 13 residues. Germline assignment: CDR1 DFQATT and CDR2 SNEGSKA (reference sequence). V was pared by 5 bases and J by 4 bases, with 12 bases between. The CDR3 region is CSAVLGVNQPQHF. CDR3 nucleotides: TGCAGTGCTGTTTTAGGGGTAAATCAGCCCCAGCATTTT.

This clonotype was observed a few times. V and J are TRBV7-9 and TRBJ2-5, with D unresolved. Per the germline V gene, CDR1 is SEHNR and CDR2 is FQNEAQ (reference sequence). V lost 5 bases and J lost 1, with 17 bases in between. This CDR3 contains 16 residues. This CDR3 reads CASSLNVVEIQETQYF. The CDR3 DNA follows: TGTGCCAGCAGCCTAAATGTGGTGGAAATCCAAGAGACCCAGTACTTC.